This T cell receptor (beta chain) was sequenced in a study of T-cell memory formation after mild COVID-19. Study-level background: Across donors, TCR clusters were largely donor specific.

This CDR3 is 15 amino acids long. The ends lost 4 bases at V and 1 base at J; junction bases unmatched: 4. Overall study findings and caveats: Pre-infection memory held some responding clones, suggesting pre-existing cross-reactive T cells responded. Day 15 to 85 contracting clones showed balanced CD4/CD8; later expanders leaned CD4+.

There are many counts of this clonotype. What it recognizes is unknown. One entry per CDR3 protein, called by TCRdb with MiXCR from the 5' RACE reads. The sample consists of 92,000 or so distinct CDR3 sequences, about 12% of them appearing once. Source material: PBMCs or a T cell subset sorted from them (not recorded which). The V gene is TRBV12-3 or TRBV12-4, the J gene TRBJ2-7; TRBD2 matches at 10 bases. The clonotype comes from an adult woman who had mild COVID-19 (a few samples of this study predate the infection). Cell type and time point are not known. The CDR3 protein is CASSSLAGESYEQYF. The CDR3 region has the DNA TGTGCCAGCAGTTCTCTAGCGGGGGAGTCCTACGAGCAGTACTTC.